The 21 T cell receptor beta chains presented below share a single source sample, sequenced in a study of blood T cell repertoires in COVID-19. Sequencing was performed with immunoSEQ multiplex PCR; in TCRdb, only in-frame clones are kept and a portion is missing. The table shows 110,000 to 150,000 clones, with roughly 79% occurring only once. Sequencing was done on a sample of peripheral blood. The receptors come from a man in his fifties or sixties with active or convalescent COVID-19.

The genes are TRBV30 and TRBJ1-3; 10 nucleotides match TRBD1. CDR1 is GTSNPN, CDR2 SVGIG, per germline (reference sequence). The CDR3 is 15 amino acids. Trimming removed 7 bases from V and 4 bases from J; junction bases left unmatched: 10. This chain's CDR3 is CAFHRDRGVGNTIYF. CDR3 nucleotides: TGTGCCTTTCACCGGGACAGGGGAGTCGGAAACACCATATATTTT. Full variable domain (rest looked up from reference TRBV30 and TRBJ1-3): SQTIHQWPATLVQPVGSPLSLECTVEGTSNPNLYWYRQAAGRGLQLLFYSVGIGQISSEVPQNLSASRPQDRQFILSSKKLLLSDSGFYLCAFHRDRGVGNTIYFGEGSWLTVV.

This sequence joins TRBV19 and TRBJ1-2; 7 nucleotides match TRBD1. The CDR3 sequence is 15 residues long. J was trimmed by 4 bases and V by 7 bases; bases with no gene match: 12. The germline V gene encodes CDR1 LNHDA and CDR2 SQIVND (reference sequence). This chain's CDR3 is CASMVGTAATYGYTF. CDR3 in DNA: TGTGCCAGTATGGTGGGGACAGCTGCCACCTATGGCTACACCTTC.

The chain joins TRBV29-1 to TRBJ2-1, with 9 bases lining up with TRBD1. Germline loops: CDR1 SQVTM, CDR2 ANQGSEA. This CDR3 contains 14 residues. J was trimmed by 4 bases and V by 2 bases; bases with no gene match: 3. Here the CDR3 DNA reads TGCAGCGTTGAATGGGGACAGGGTTACAATGAGCAGTTCTTC. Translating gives CSVEWGQGYNEQFF.

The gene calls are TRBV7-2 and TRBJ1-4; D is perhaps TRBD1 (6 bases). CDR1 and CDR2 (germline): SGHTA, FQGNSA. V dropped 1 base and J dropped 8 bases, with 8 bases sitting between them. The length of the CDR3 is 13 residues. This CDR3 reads CASSLEGGEKLFF. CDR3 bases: TGTGCCAGCAGCTTAGAGGGGGGGGAAAAACTGTTTTTT.

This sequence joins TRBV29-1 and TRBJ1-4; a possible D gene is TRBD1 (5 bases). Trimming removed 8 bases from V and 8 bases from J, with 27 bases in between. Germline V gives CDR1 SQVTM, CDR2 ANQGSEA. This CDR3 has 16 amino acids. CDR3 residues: CSISGDQGGDGEKLFF. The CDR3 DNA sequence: TGCAGCATCAGTGGGGACCAGGGCGGGGATGGGGAAAAACTGTTTTTT.

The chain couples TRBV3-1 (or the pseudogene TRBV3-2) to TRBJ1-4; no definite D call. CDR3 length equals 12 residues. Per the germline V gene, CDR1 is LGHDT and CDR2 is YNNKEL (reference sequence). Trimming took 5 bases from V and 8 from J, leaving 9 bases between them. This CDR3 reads CASSAEGEKLFF. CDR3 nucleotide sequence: TGTGCCAGCAGCGCGGAGGGCGAAAAACTGTTTTTT.

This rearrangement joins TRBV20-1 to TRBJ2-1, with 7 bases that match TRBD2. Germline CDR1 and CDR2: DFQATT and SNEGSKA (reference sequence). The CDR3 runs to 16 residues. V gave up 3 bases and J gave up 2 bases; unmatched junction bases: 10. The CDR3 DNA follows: TGCAGTGCTAGTAGTGTTCGGCTAGCGGCCTACAATGAGCAGTTCTTC. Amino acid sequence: CSASSVRLAAYNEQFF.

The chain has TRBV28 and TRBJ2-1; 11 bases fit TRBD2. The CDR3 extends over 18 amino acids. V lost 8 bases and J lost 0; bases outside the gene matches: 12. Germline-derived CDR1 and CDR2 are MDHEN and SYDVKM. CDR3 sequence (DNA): TGTGCCAGCCCACCCGGACTAGCGGGCCGAGCCTCCTACAATGAGCAGTTCTTC. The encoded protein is CASPPGLAGRASYNEQFF.

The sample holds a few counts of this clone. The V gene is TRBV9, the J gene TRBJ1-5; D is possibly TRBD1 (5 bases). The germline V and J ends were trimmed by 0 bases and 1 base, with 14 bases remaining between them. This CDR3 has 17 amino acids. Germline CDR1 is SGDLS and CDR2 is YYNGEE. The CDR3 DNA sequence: TGTGCCAGCAGCGTAGGGAGGGGAGTAGAGAGCAATCAGCCCCAGCATTTT. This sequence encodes CASSVGRGVESNQPQHF.

DNA for the CDR3: TGTGCCAGCAGTGAAGACAGGTTAACTGAAGCTTTCTTT. Its translation: CASSEDRLTEAFF. J is TRBJ1-1 and V is TRBV6-1, with a weak D call TRBD1 (5 bases). The germline V and J ends were trimmed by 1 base and 5 bases, with 8 bases remaining between them. The length of the CDR3 is 13 residues. Germline CDR1 is MNHNS and CDR2 is SASEGT.

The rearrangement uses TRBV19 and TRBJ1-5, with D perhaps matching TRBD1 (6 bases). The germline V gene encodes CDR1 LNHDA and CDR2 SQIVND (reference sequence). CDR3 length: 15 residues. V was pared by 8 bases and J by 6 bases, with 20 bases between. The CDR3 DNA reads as TGTGCCAGTGCCCTGGGGACACGGTTCGGTCAGCCCCAGCATTTT. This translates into CASALGTRFGQPQHF.

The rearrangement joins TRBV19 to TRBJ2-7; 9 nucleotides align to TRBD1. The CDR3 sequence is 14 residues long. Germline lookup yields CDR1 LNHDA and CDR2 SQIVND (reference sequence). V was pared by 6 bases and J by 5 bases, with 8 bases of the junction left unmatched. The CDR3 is CASRSRDRANEQYF. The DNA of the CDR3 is TGTGCCAGTAGGTCCCGGGACAGGGCTAACGAGCAGTACTTC.

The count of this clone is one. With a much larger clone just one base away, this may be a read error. CDR3 sequence reads: CASSELAGVTGELFF. The CDR3 DNA sequence: TGTGCCAGCAGTGAACTAGCGGGAGTCACCGGGGAGCTGTTTTTT. This sequence joins TRBV2 and TRBJ2-2; 10 nucleotides agree with TRBD2. Losses at the gene ends were 2 bases for V and 4 bases for J; bases not matched to a gene: 1. CDR1 and CDR2 (germline): SNHLY, FYNNEI. The length of the CDR3 is 15 residues.

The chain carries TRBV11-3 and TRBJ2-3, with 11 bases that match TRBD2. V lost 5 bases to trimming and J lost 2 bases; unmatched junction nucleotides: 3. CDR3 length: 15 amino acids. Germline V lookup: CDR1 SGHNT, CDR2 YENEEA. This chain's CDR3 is CASSKGLADTDTQYF. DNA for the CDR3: TGTGCCAGCAGCAAGGGACTAGCGGACACAGATACGCAGTATTTT.

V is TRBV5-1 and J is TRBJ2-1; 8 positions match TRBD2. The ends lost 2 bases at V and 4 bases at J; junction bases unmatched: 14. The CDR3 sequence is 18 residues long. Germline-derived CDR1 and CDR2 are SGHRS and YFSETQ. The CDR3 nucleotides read TGCGCCAGCAGCTTCCCCACACTCCTAGCGGGTCGTTACAATGAGCAGTTCTTC. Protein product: CASSFPTLLAGRYNEQFF. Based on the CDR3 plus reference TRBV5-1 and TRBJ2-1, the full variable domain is KAGVTQTPRYLIKTRGQQVTLSCSPISGHRSVSWYQQTPGQGLQFLFEYFSETQRNKGNFPGRFSGRQFSNSRSEMNVSTLELGDSALYLCASSFPTLLAGRYNEQFFGPGTRLTVL.

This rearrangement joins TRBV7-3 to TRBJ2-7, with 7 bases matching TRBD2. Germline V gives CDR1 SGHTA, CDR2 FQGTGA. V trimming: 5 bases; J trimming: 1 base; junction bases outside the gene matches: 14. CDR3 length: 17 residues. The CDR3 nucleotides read TGTGCCAGCAGCCTAGGACCCCACACTAGCGCGTCCTACGAGCAGTACTTC. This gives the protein CASSLGPHTSASYEQYF.

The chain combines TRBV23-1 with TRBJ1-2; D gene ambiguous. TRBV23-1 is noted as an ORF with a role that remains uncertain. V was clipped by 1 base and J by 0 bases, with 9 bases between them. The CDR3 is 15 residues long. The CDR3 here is CASSQLYLANYGYTF. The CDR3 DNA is TGCGCCAGCAGTCAATTGTACCTAGCTAACTATGGCTACACCTTC.

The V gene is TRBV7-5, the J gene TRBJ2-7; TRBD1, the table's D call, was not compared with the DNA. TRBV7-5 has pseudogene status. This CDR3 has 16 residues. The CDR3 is CVRSLGDRSQSYEQYF. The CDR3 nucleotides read TGTGTCAGAAGCTTAGGGGACAGGAGCCAATCCTACGAGCAGTACTTC.

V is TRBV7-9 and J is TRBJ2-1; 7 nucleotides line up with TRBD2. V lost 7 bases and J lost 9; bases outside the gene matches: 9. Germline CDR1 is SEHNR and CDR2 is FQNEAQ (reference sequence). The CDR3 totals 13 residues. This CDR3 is CASIGTTHGEQFF. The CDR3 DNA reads TGTGCCAGCATAGGGACTACCCACGGTGAGCAGTTCTTC.

In nucleotides, the CDR3 is TGTGCCAGCAGCTTGATTAGCGTCCCAGATACGCAGTATTTT. Translating gives CASSLISVPDTQYF. The V and J genes are TRBV5-4 and TRBJ2-3, with a tentative D call TRBD2 (5 bases). This CDR3 contains 14 residues. V gave up 1 base and J gave up 4 bases, with 10 bases separating them. The germline CDR1 and CDR2 sequences are SGHNT and YYREEE (reference sequence).

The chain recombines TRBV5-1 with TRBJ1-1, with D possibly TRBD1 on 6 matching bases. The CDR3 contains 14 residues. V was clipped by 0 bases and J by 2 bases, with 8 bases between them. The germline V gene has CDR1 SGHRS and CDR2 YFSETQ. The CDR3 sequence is CASSLGTANTEAFF. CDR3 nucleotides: TGCGCCAGCAGCTTGGGGACAGCCAACACTGAAGCTTTCTTT.